This T cell receptor (beta chain) comes out of a study of T cells in Graves' hyperthyroidism and ophthalmopathy. RNA transcripts were the template for amplifying TCR beta CDR3 regions. The HTBI primer set was used in a first-round RT-PCR of the TCR CDR3. Each CDR3 protein gets one entry after TCRdb re-called the multiplex PCR reads with MiXCR. The repertoire has approximately 520,000 distinct CDR3 sequences, roughly a quarter of them found once; the top ten carry roughly 10%. This clonotype was found a few times. The antigen is undetermined. General study points: Ophthalmopathy was model-predicted a median about 7.1 months pre-onset.

This CDR3 comprises 12 residues. Trimming took off 2 bases at V and 9 bases at J, with 11 bases between the two ends. Germline values: CDR1 MNHEY, CDR2 SVGAGI. Subjects with ophthalmopathy showed a Clinical Activity Score no lower than 3, a NOSPECS grade no lower than 4, and a duration shorter than 3 months. Diagnoses were made from clinical symptoms, serum measures (thyroxine and TRAb), thyroid ultrasound and orbital computed tomography. Out of over 9 ml of fresh peripheral blood came the PBMCs. The clonotype comes from a woman in her thirties with Graves' ophthalmopathy. The chain recombines TRBV6-5 with TRBJ2-7; TRBD2 is a possible D gene (5 bases). The source material was blood. The CDR3 bases are TGTGCCAGCAGTTACCGAGGGAGCGTGCAGTACTTC. This gives the protein CASSYRGSVQYF.